A selection of T cell receptor beta chains follows, all from one sample in a study of cytomegalovirus exposure and HLA in healthy donors. Libraries were prepared by immunoSEQ multiplex PCR; TCRdb keeps only in-frame clonotypes and omits some of them. The table includes 95,000 to 100,000 clones, around 85% detected once. What was sequenced was PBMCs. These receptors originate from a man younger than 45 in good health and CMV-seronegative. CDR3s include the opening cysteine and the closing phenylalanine or tryptophan. The D gene is left open where the match is weak. A clone size is listed for some rows: how often the clone was seen (once, few, many), or a class if it is expanded.

j_call: TRBJ1-6; clone_size: -; v_call: TRBV2; d_call: -; cdr3_aa: CASSEKLRFWLSSPLHF; cdr3_nt: TGTGCCAGCAGTGAAAAGTTGAGGTTCTGGCTTAGTTCACCCCTCCACTTT
j_call: TRBJ2-3; clone_size: -; v_call: TRBV2; d_call: TRBD2; cdr3_aa: CASTLVAGGDTQYF; cdr3_nt: TGTGCCAGCACCCTGGTAGCGGGGGGGGATACGCAGTATTTT
j_call: TRBJ2-2; clone_size: -; v_call: TRBV5-1; d_call: TRBD1; cdr3_aa: CASSIQGATGELFF; cdr3_nt: TGCGCCAGCAGCATTCAGGGGGCCACCGGGGAGCTGTTTTTT
j_call: TRBJ1-3; clone_size: -; v_call: TRBV7-9; d_call: TRBD1; cdr3_aa: CASSLAQTGAGNTIYF; cdr3_nt: TGTGCCAGCAGCTTAGCCCAGACAGGGGCAGGAAACACCATATATTTT
j_call: TRBJ1-2; clone_size: -; v_call: TRBV5-5; d_call: -; cdr3_aa: CASSSTDSQIYGYTF; cdr3_nt: TGTGCCAGCAGCTCGACGGACAGCCAAATCTATGGCTACACCTTC
j_call: TRBJ2-1; clone_size: -; v_call: TRBV9; d_call: TRBD2; cdr3_aa: CASSVALAGTYNEQFF; cdr3_nt: TGTGCCAGCAGCGTAGCACTAGCGGGCACCTACAATGAGCAGTTCTTC
j_call: TRBJ2-1; clone_size: -; v_call: TRBV5-4; d_call: TRBD2; cdr3_aa: CASSSPLAGGNYNEQFF; cdr3_nt: TGTGCCAGCAGCTCCCCCCTTGCGGGAGGGAATTACAATGAGCAGTTCTTC
j_call: TRBJ2-2; clone_size: -; v_call: TRBV13; d_call: TRBD2; cdr3_aa: CASSAGVLEPGELFF; cdr3_nt: TGTGCCAGCAGCGCGGGGGTCCTTGAACCCGGGGAGCTGTTTTTT
j_call: TRBJ2-7; clone_size: -; v_call: TRBV20-1; d_call: -; cdr3_aa: CSARVSYEQYF; cdr3_nt: TGCAGTGCTAGAGTCAGCTACGAGCAGTACTTC
j_call: TRBJ2-5; clone_size: -; v_call: TRBV28; d_call: TRBD1; cdr3_aa: CASRYRDRGRGETQYF; cdr3_nt: TGTGCCAGCAGGTACCGGGACAGGGGGCGCGGAGAGACCCAGTACTTC
j_call: TRBJ1-1; clone_size: -; v_call: TRBV18; d_call: TRBD1; cdr3_aa: CASSPGQGNSEAFF; cdr3_nt: TGTGCCAGCTCACCGGGACAGGGGAATTCCGAGGCTTTCTTT
j_call: TRBJ1-5; clone_size: -; v_call: TRBV6-6; d_call: -; cdr3_aa: CASEGRGGNQPQHF; cdr3_nt: TGTGCCAGCGAGGGTCGGGGTGGCAATCAGCCCCAGCATTTT
j_call: TRBJ1-1; clone_size: -; v_call: TRBV9; d_call: TRBD1; cdr3_aa: CASSVGQGGTEAFF; cdr3_nt: TGTGCCAGCAGCGTCGGACAGGGGGGGACTGAAGCTTTCTTT
j_call: TRBJ1-1; clone_size: -; v_call: TRBV11-2; d_call: -; cdr3_aa: CASSSTGQGNTEAFF; cdr3_nt: TGTGCCAGCAGCTCGACTGGCCAGGGGAACACTGAAGCTTTCTTT
j_call: TRBJ2-5; clone_size: -; v_call: TRBV28; d_call: TRBD1; cdr3_aa: CASSPQGQKQETQYF; cdr3_nt: TGTGCCAGCAGTCCCCAGGGACAGAAGCAAGAGACCCAGTACTTC
j_call: TRBJ1-6; clone_size: once; v_call: TRBV10-3; d_call: TRBD1; cdr3_aa: CAISVGGQGVNSPLHF; cdr3_nt: TGTGCCATCAGTGTGGGGGGACAGGGGGTGAATTCACCCCTCCACTTT
j_call: TRBJ1-2; clone_size: -; v_call: TRBV19; d_call: -; cdr3_aa: CASREQGLGYTF; cdr3_nt: TGTGCCAGTAGGGAACAGGGCCTCGGCTACACCTTC
j_call: TRBJ2-3; clone_size: -; v_call: TRBV10-3; d_call: TRBD1; cdr3_aa: CAIRGDRGTDTQYF; cdr3_nt: TGTGCCATCAGGGGGGACAGGGGCACAGATACGCAGTATTTT
j_call: TRBJ2-3; clone_size: -; v_call: TRBV30; d_call: -; cdr3_aa: CACGPGLETDTQYF; cdr3_nt: TGTGCCTGCGGTCCAGGGTTGGAGACAGATACGCAGTATTTT
j_call: TRBJ1-6; clone_size: -; v_call: TRBV19; d_call: TRBD1; cdr3_aa: CASSMWTGGESPLHF; cdr3_nt: TGTGCCAGTAGTATGTGGACAGGGGGCGAGTCACCCCTCCACTTT
j_call: TRBJ2-7; clone_size: -; v_call: TRBV11-1; d_call: TRBD1; cdr3_aa: CASSSGTGSYEQYF; cdr3_nt: TGTGCCAGCAGCTCCGGGACAGGATCCTACGAGCAGTACTTC
j_call: TRBJ1-5; clone_size: -; v_call: TRBV10-3; d_call: TRBD1; cdr3_aa: CAISERTGGGQPQHF; cdr3_nt: TGTGCCATCAGTGAAAGGACAGGGGGCGGACAGCCCCAGCATTTT
j_call: TRBJ1-2; clone_size: -; v_call: TRBV6-5; d_call: -; cdr3_aa: CASSREMGGYGYTF; cdr3_nt: TGTGCCAGCAGTCGAGAAATGGGGGGCTATGGCTACACCTTC
j_call: TRBJ2-7; clone_size: -; v_call: TRBV5-1; d_call: -; cdr3_aa: CASSYLTESSYEQYF; cdr3_nt: TGCGCCAGCAGCTATCTGACAGAGAGCTCCTACGAGCAGTACTTC
j_call: TRBJ1-1; clone_size: -; v_call: TRBV5-6; d_call: -; cdr3_aa: CASSFGTHTEAFF; cdr3_nt: TGTGCCAGCAGCTTTGGGACACACACTGAAGCTTTCTTT
j_call: TRBJ1-5; clone_size: -; v_call: TRBV7-3; d_call: -; cdr3_aa: CASSLQQGQPQHF; cdr3_nt: TGTGCCAGCAGCCTACAACAGGGACAGCCCCAGCATTTT
j_call: TRBJ2-7; clone_size: -; v_call: TRBV7-9; d_call: TRBD2; cdr3_aa: CASSLVTSGPLGEQYF; cdr3_nt: TGTGCCAGCAGCTTAGTCACTAGCGGACCCCTGGGGGAGCAGTACTTC
j_call: TRBJ1-5; clone_size: -; v_call: TRBV4-1; d_call: -; cdr3_aa: CASSQDSGTQPQHF; cdr3_nt: TGCGCCAGCAGCCAAGATAGCGGAACCCAGCCCCAGCATTTT
j_call: TRBJ1-1; clone_size: -; v_call: TRBV7-9; d_call: -; cdr3_aa: CASSRDGGVAIATEAFF; cdr3_nt: TGTGCCAGCAGCCGAGACGGAGGGGTAGCGATTGCCACTGAAGCTTTCTTT